This paragraph reports one T cell receptor beta chain. Under the authors' procedure: Quantification of nucleated cells was approximated via reference gene primer amplification. Repertoires were generated with immunoSEQ multiplex PCR, while TCRdb's copy carries only in-frame clones and drops some. D and trimming come from the DNA, and the V and J calls and clone size come from that table. The data hold some 88,000 clones, with around 90% observed a single time. Trimming cost V 4 bases and J 7 bases, with 5 bases left between them. Germline V CDR1 and CDR2: MDHEN, SYDVKM. This CDR3 contains 10 residues. This sample stems from a study of blood T cell repertoires in COVID-19. Across the study: Sites across the United States, Italy and Spain contributed samples from acute and convalescent COVID-19. Sources were T cells, B-cell-depleted T cells, or PBMCs; the material itself was cDNA or gDNA.

The chain joins TRBV28 to TRBJ2-7, with unresolved D. The sequenced sample consisted of peripheral blood. This TCR came from a human donor with active COVID-19. The donor label of this sample is uncertain. The CDR3 loop reads CASSSGEQYF. The CDR3 coding sequence is TGTGCCAGCAGTTCGGGTGAGCAGTACTTC.